The T cell receptor (beta chain) under discussion was sequenced for a study of identical twins. Findings and caveats of the study: Fewer insertions were carried by abundant cord blood beta clonotypes, but none was seen in memory repertoires. It was cross-sectional statistical analysis, not following the same donors, that the conclusions relied on. Out-of-frame TCR alpha sharing observed in monozygotic twins exceeded model estimates.

Trimming pared 6 bases from V and 4 bases from J, leaving 9 bases between. There are 12 residues in the CDR3. The germline V gene encodes CDR1 MGHDK and CDR2 SYGVNS. A note on this clonotype: Antigen: not known.

In TCRdb, the 5' RACE reads were re-called with MiXCR into one record per CDR3 protein. The sample has 300,000 to 400,000 distinct CDR3 sequences; about 12% are singletons. These data are also associated with another study on yellow fever vaccine responses in identical twins.

Sample: CD8+ T cells sorted from blood. The sequence was collected from a woman aged 18-29 years in good health. This chain joins TRBV25-1 and TRBJ1-2; D possibly corresponds to TRBD1 (6 bases). Here the CDR3 reads CASRQGSYGYTF. The CDR3 nucleotides read TGTGCCAGCAGACAGGGTTCCTATGGCTACACCTTC.